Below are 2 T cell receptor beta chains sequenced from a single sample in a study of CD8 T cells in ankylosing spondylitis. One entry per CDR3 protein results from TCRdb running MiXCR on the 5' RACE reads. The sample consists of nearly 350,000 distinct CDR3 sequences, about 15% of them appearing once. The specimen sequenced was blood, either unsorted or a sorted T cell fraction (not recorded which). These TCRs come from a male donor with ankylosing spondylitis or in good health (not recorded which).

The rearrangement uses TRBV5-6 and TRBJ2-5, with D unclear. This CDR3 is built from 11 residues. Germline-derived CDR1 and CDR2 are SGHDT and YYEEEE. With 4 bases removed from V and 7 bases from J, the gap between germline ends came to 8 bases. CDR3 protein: CASSARGTQYF. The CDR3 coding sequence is TGTGCCAGCAGCGCCCGCGGGACCCAGTACTTC.

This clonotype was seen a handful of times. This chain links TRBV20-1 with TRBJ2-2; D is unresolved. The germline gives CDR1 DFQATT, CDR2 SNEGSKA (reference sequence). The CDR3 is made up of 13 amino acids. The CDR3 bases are TGCAGCATCGAGATCTCGAACACCGGGGAGCTGTTTTTT. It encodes CSIEISNTGELFF.